This T cell receptor beta chain is from a study of blood T cell repertoires in COVID-19. Study context: The United States, Italy and Spain supplied acute and convalescent COVID-19 samples.

The CDR3 totals 13 residues. CDR1 and CDR2 from the germline V gene are SQVTM and ANQGSEA. V was clipped by 7 bases and J by 8 bases; unmatched bases: 9. Authors' analysis steps: Nucleated cell counts were estimated from reference gene primer amplification. Clones were read by immunoSEQ multiplex PCR, and TCRdb kept only the in-frame ones, dropping some. The DNA was the basis for D and trimming; V, J and clone size are from that table. The table includes 450,000 to 500,000 clones, around 87% detected once. The receptor was isolated from a woman aged 18-29 years who had recovered from COVID-19. The chain is built from TRBV29-1 and TRBJ1-4; TRBD1 matches at 8 bases. Sequenced input: PBMCs or T cells enriched from blood (not recorded which). The CDR3 spells CSGNTGGDEKLFF. CDR3 nucleotides: TGCAGCGGGAATACAGGGGGGGACGAAAAACTGTTTTTT.